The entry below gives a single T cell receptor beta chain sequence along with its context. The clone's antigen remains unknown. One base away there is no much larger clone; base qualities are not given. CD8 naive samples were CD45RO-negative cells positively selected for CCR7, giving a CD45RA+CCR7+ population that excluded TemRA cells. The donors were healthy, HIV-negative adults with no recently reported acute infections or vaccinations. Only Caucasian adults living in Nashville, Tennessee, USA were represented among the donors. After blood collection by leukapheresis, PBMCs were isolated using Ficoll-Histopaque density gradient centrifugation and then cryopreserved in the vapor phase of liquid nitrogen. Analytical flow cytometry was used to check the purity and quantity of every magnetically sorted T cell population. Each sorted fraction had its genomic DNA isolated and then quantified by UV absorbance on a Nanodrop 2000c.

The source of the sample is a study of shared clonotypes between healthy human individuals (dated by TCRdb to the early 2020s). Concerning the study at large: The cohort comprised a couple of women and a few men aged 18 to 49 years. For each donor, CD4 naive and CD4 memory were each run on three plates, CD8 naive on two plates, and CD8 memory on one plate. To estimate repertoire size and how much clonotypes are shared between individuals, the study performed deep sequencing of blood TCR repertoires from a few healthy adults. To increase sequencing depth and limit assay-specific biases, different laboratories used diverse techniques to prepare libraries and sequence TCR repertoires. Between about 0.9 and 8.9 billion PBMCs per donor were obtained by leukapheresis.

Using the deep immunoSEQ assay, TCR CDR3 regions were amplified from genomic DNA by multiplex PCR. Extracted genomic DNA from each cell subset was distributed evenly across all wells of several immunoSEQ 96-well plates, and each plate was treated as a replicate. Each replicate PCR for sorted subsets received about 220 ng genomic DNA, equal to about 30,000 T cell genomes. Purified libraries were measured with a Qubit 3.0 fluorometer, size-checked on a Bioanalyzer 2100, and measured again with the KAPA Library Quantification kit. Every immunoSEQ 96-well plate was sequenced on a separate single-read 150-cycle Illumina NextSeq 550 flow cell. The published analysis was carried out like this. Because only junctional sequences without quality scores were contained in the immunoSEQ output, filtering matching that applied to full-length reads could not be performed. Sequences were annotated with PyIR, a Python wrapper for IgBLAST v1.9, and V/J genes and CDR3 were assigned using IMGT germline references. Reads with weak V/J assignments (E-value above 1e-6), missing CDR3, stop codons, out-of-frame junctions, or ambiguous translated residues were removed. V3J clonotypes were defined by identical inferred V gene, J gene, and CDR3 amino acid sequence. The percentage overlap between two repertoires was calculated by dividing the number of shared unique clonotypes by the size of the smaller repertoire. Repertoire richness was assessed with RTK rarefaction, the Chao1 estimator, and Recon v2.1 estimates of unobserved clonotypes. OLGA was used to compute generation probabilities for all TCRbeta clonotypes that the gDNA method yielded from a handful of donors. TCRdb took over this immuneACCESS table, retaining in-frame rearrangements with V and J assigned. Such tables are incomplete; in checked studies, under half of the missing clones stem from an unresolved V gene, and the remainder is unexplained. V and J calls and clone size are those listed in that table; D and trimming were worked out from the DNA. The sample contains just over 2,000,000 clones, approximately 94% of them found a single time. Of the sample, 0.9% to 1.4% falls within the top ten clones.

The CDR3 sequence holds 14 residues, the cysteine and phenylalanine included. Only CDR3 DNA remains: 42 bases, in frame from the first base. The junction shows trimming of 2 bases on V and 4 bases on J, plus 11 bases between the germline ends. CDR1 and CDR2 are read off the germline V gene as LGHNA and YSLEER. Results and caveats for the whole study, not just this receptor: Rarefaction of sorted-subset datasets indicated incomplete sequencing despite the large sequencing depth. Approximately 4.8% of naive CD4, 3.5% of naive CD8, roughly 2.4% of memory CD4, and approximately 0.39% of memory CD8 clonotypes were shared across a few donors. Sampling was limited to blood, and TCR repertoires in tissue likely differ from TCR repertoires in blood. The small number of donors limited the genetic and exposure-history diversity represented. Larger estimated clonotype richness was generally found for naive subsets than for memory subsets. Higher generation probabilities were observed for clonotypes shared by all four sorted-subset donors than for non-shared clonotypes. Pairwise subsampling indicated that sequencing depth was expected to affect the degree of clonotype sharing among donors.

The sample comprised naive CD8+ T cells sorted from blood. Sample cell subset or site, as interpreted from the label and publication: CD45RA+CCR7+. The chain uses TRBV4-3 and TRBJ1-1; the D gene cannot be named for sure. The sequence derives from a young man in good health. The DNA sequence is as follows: TGCGCCAGCAGCCAACGGGGAATGGCCACTGAAGCTTTCTTT. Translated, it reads CASSQRGMATEAFF.